Presented here are 23 T cell receptor beta chains from one specimen sequenced in a study of cytomegalovirus exposure and HLA in healthy donors. The study ran its PCR with 60 Vbeta and 13 Jbeta primers. Profiling relied on immunoSEQ multiplex PCR, and the TCRdb table lists in-frame clones only, not all of them. The data show 89,000 or so clones, around 72% seen once. The sample taken for sequencing was PBMCs. The receptors shown here come from a young man in good health and CMV-seropositive.

CDR3 protein: CASSGQGARNQPQHF. DNA for the CDR3: TGTGCCAGCAGCGGACAGGGGGCGCGCAATCAGCCCCAGCATTTT. The chain carries TRBV6-1 and TRBJ1-5; TRBD1 aligns across 11 bases. The CDR3 runs 15 residues. The junction had 3 bases not matched to a gene; V was cut back by 6 bases and J by 2 bases. Looked up from germline, CDR1 is MNHNS and CDR2 is SASEGT.

The rearrangement joins TRBV5-1 to TRBJ2-7, with 11 positions matching TRBD2. CDR3 length: 15 amino acids. Germline CDR1 reads SGHRS; CDR2 reads YFSETQ. V lost 0 bases and J lost 6; bases outside the gene matches: 5. This chain's CDR3 is CASSLDIAGGAEQYF. CDR3 DNA sequence: TGCGCCAGCAGCTTGGATATAGCGGGGGGGGCCGAGCAGTACTTC.

This rearrangement joins TRBV5-1 to TRBJ1-1; 11 bases agree with TRBD1. Per germline, CDR1 SGHRS and CDR2 YFSETQ. The V gene end was trimmed by 4 bases and the J gene end by 5 bases; junction bases not matched to a gene: 13. This CDR3 is built from 17 residues. DNA of the CDR3: TGCGCCAGCAGCCAAAACCCAAAGGGACAGGGGGGAACTGAAGCTTTCTTT. Protein product: CASSQNPKGQGGTEAFF.

This chain connects TRBV6-5 to TRBJ2-5, with TRBD2 matching 9 bases. V lost 6 bases, J lost 3 bases, and 2 bases stayed unmatched. The CDR3 runs 13 residues. Looked up from germline, CDR1 is MNHEY and CDR2 is SVGAGI. The DNA of the CDR3 is TGTGCCAGCAGGCCTAGCGGGGAAGAGACCCAGTACTTC. As protein: CASRPSGEETQYF.

The chain joins TRBV11-2 to TRBJ1-6; possibly TRBD1 for D (6 bases). The V end lost 5 bases, the J end lost 10 bases, and 15 bases lay between the germline ends. The CDR3 consists of 14 residues. Per germline, CDR1 SGHAT and CDR2 FQNNGV. This CDR3 is CASSITGSGSPLHF. The CDR3 nucleotides read TGTGCCAGCAGCATAACAGGGTCTGGGTCACCCCTCCACTTT.

The chain recombines TRBV5-1 with TRBJ2-1, with a possible D match to TRBD1 (5 bases). V dropped 6 bases and J dropped 8 bases, with 12 bases sitting between them. CDR1 SGHRS and CDR2 YFSETQ come from the germline V gene. The CDR3 has 12 amino acids. CDR3 region: CASTRTPHEQFF. For the CDR3, the DNA is TGCGCCAGCACCAGGACACCCCATGAGCAGTTCTTC. The full variable domain, with the rest looked up from reference TRBV5-1 and TRBJ2-1, is KAGVTQTPRYLIKTRGQQVTLSCSPISGHRSVSWYQQTPGQGLQFLFEYFSETQRNKGNFPGRFSGRQFSNSRSEMNVSTLELGDSALYLCASTRTPHEQFFGPGTRLTVL.

This sequence joins TRBV13 and TRBJ2-2; D unresolved. Germline CDR1 reads PRHDT; CDR2 reads FYEKMQ (reference sequence). The CDR3 covers 12 residues. With 5 bases removed from V and 6 bases from J, the gap between germline ends came to 7 bases. The CDR3 DNA reads TGTGCCAGCAGCGTTCTTCCCGGGGAGCTGTTTTTT. It translates to CASSVLPGELFF.

The chain links TRBV27 to TRBJ1-2; 7 nucleotides align to TRBD1. CDR1 and CDR2 (germline): MNHEY, SMNVEV (reference sequence). V trimming: 6 bases; J trimming: 8 bases; junction bases outside the gene matches: 15. The CDR3 covers 15 residues. This chain's CDR3 is CASSRDSRRGGGYTF. In DNA, the CDR3 is TGTGCCAGCAGCCGGGACAGCCGTAGAGGAGGAGGCTACACCTTC.

V and J are TRBV6-6 and TRBJ2-5; D remains ambiguous. The J call may be in error: the DNA end matches TRBJ2-7 better. Germline values: CDR1 MNHNY, CDR2 SVGAGI (reference sequence). The CDR3 spans 12 residues. The CDR3 loop is CASSSGPSEQYF. In nucleotides, the CDR3 is TGTGCCAGCAGCTCCGGTCCGAGCGAGCAGTACTTC.

The chain carries TRBV5-4 and TRBJ1-6; TRBD1 matches 8 bases. Germline V CDR1 and CDR2: SGHNT, YYREEE (reference sequence). The ends lost 4 bases at V and 0 bases at J; junction bases unmatched: 12. This CDR3 has 19 residues. The CDR3 here is CASSKDRVRVSSYNSPLHF. CDR3 coding DNA: TGTGCCAGCAGCAAGGACAGGGTCCGGGTCAGCTCCTATAATTCACCCCTCCACTTT. The variable domain in full, with the rest retrieved from reference TRBV5-4 and TRBJ1-6, is ETGVTQSPTHLIKTRGQQVTLRCSSQSGHNTVSWYQQALGQGPQFIFQYYREEENGRGNFPPRFSGLQFPNYSSELNVNALELDDSALYLCASSKDRVRVSSYNSPLHFGNGTRLTVT.

The genes are TRBV5-5 and TRBJ2-1, with 8 bases that match TRBD2. V shed 6 bases, J shed 4 bases, and the junction held 12 bases outside the gene matches. The CDR3 is 16 residues long. Germline loops: CDR1 SGHKS, CDR2 YYEKEE (reference sequence). The DNA for the CDR3 is TGTGCCAGCACCCGGGACGGGGGGGGGATATACAATGAGCAGTTCTTC. It codes for CASTRDGGGIYNEQFF.

This chain uses TRBV11-2 with TRBJ1-2; D unresolved. The V and J ends lost 5 bases and 3 bases respectively, with 13 bases between them. This CDR3 contains 14 residues. Germline lookup yields CDR1 SGHAT and CDR2 FQNNGV. CDR3 amino acids: CASSPGPADYGYTF. In DNA, the CDR3 is TGTGCCAGCAGCCCAGGTCCAGCCGACTATGGCTACACCTTC.

J is TRBJ1-2 and V is TRBV18, with D tentatively TRBD1 (5 bases). V lost 1 base and J lost 5, with 17 bases in between. This CDR3 has 16 amino acids. Germline CDR1 is KGHSH and CDR2 is LQKENI. The CDR3 region is CASSPRGQGLAYGYTF. CDR3 bases: TGTGCCAGCTCACCACGAGGACAAGGGTTAGCTTATGGCTACACCTTC.

The chain couples TRBV7-9 to TRBJ1-4; D ambiguous. The CDR3 covers 15 residues. Germline values: CDR1 SEHNR, CDR2 FQNEAQ (reference sequence). The V end was cut by 5 bases, the J end by 8 bases, with 18 bases between. For the CDR3, the DNA is TGTGCCAGCAGCGTAGGGCCGGGGTTACGGGAAAAACTGTTTTTT. It codes for CASSVGPGLREKLFF. Looking up the rest from reference TRBV7-9 and TRBJ1-4 gives the full variable domain: DTGVSQNPRHKITKRGQNVTFRCDPISEHNRLYWYRQTLGQGPEFLTYFQNEAQLEKSRLLSDRFSAERPKGSFSTLEIQRTEQGDSAMYLCASSVGPGLREKLFFGSGTQLSVL.

The table lists this clone with a few counts. This sequence joins TRBV4-1 and TRBJ1-4; 7 bases match TRBD1. The germline gives CDR1 MGHRA, CDR2 YSYEKL. Trimming at V came to 0 bases and at J to 3 bases, leaving 16 bases not matched to a gene. There are 20 residues in the CDR3. The CDR3 DNA reads TGCGCCAGCAGCCAAGATCTAGTGACAGGGATACTGGGGGCTAATGAAAAACTGTTTTTT. Amino acids: CASSQDLVTGILGANEKLFF.

The V gene is TRBV4-1, the J gene TRBJ1-6; 10 nucleotides align to TRBD1. Losses at the gene ends were 1 base for V and 9 bases for J; bases not matched to a gene: 3. The CDR3 loop spans 15 amino acids. Germline V lookup: CDR1 MGHRA, CDR2 YSYEKL. The chain's CDR3 is CASSQVRTGGSPLHF. The CDR3 nucleotides are TGCGCCAGCAGCCAAGTTCGGACAGGGGGTTCACCCCTCCACTTT.

The chain is built from TRBV28 and TRBJ1-5; 11 bases agree with TRBD1. The CDR3 covers 17 residues. V was clipped by 3 bases and J by 5 bases; unmatched bases: 9. CDR1 MDHEN and CDR2 SYDVKM come from the germline V gene. CDR3 DNA sequence: TGTGCCAGCAGTTTGTGGGGGACAGGGGGTTTCGATCAGCCCCAGCATTTT. Its protein is CASSLWGTGGFDQPQHF.

The V call is TRBV7-9, the J call TRBJ1-1; D is unclear. V lost 5 bases and J lost 7, with 11 bases in between. Looked up from germline, CDR1 is SEHNR and CDR2 is FQNEAQ (reference sequence). This CDR3 contains 12 residues. Here the CDR3 reads CASSPGGHEAFF. The CDR3 nucleotides are TGTGCCAGCAGCCCTGGCGGCCATGAAGCTTTCTTT.

The chain carries TRBV27 and TRBJ2-3; 7 positions agree with TRBD2. Per germline, CDR1 MNHEY and CDR2 SMNVEV (reference sequence). The CDR3 loop spans 16 amino acids. V shed 3 bases, J shed 1 base, and the junction held 7 bases outside the gene matches. The CDR3 DNA reads TGTGCCAGCAGTTTTTCCATTGCGGGGGGCACAGATACGCAGTATTTT. Its protein product is CASSFSIAGGTDTQYF.

This clone was observed once. The V call is TRBV27, the J call TRBJ1-6; possibly TRBD1 for D (5 bases). The CDR3 has 16 amino acids. Germline loops: CDR1 MNHEY, CDR2 SMNVEV (reference sequence). V shed 3 bases and J shed 10 bases, with 19 bases lying between them. CDR3 amino acids: CASSFSQGTNGSPLHF. The DNA of the CDR3 is TGTGCCAGCAGTTTTAGCCAGGGCACCAACGGGTCACCCCTCCACTTT.

The genes are TRBV30 and TRBJ1-6; possibly TRBD1 for D (6 bases). The CDR3 contains 13 residues. Germline lookup yields CDR1 GTSNPN and CDR2 SVGIG (reference sequence). The V and J ends lost 3 bases and 9 bases respectively, with 12 bases between them. The CDR3, as DNA: TGTGCCTGGAGCCCAGGGGTGGGTTCACCCCTCCACTTT. Its protein is CAWSPGVGSPLHF.

This chain connects TRBV2 to TRBJ1-6, with 10 bases identical to TRBD1. The V gene end was trimmed by 2 bases and the J gene end by 6 bases; junction bases not matched to a gene: 10. CDR1 and CDR2 from the germline V gene are SNHLY and FYNNEI. The CDR3 has 18 amino acids. Written as DNA, the CDR3 is TGTGCCAGCAGTGAATTTTCGAGGACAGGGGGAAGTAATTCACCCCTCCACTTT. The encoded protein is CASSEFSRTGGSNSPLHF.

The chain has TRBV6-1 and TRBJ1-4, with TRBD1 identical over 7 bases. The CDR3 spans 14 residues. V dropped 5 bases and J dropped 5; count of bases not matched to a gene: 5. Germline V CDR1 and CDR2: MNHNS, SASEGT. The CDR3 loop reads CASSSGGSNEKLFF. Written as DNA, the CDR3 is TGTGCCAGCAGTTCAGGGGGTTCGAATGAAAAACTGTTTTTT.